This T cell receptor (beta chain) originates from a study of T cell responses to AZD1222 COVID-19 vaccine. Only in-frame clones appear in the TCRdb table, and some are missing; sequencing was by immunoSEQ multiplex PCR. The data contain about 100,000 clones, 89% of them singletons. This CDR3 is 15 amino acids long. In germline, CDR1 is MNHEY, CDR2 SVGEGT. The V end lost 6 bases, the J end lost 4 bases, and 18 bases lay between the germline ends. This clonotype was sampled from an adult in good health. The sequencing here drew on peripheral blood, taken on day 0 of AZD1222 vaccination. The chain has TRBV6-2 or TRBV6-3 and TRBJ1-1, with D unclear. Here the CDR3 DNA reads TGTGCCAGCAGCCTCCCCCCCTATGCAGTCACTGAAGCTTTCTTT. This gives the protein CASSLPPYAVTEAFF.